The 15 T cell receptor beta chains below were found in one sample sequenced in a study of cytomegalovirus exposure and HLA in healthy donors. The PCR contained 60 Vbeta and 13 Jbeta primers. Profiling relied on immunoSEQ multiplex PCR, and the TCRdb table lists in-frame clones only, not all of them. The sample lists 100,000 to 150,000 clones; approximately 87% were seen once. The sample comprised PBMCs. These receptors all stem from a young man in good health and CMV-seropositive.

V is TRBV2 and J is TRBJ1-4; a weak D match, TRBD1 (5 bases). V lost 4 bases and J 4 bases, leaving 16 bases between the germline ends. Germline values: CDR1 SNHLY, CDR2 FYNNEI. The CDR3 spans 16 residues. CDR3 loop: CASSVDSPKVNEKLFF. The CDR3 nucleotides read TGTGCCAGCAGTGTTGACAGCCCGAAAGTTAATGAAAAACTGTTTTTT.

This clone was counted once. This chain uses TRBV5-1 with TRBJ1-6; 7 bases are a match to TRBD1. This CDR3 is 15 amino acids long. Trimming at V came to 6 bases and at J to 6 bases, leaving 9 bases not matched to a gene. Germline lookup yields CDR1 SGHRS and CDR2 YFSETQ. The DNA of the CDR3 is TGCGCCAGCACCCTAGAAACAGGGGTTAATTCACCCCTCCACTTT. It is translated as CASTLETGVNSPLHF.

This chain links TRBV6-5 with TRBJ1-5, with D possibly being TRBD1 (6 bases). CDR3 length: 15 residues. Germline CDR1 and CDR2: MNHEY and SVGAGI. Trimming left V 6 bases short and J 5 bases short, with 17 bases between. The CDR3 nucleotides are TGTGCCAGCAGCCAAGATGGACAGCGTCATCAGCCCCAGCATTTT. Translated, it gives CASSQDGQRHQPQHF.

This clone was seen a handful of times. The chain uses TRBV5-1 and TRBJ2-7, with D possibly matching TRBD1 (6 bases). The germline gives CDR1 SGHRS, CDR2 YFSETQ. The CDR3 runs to 13 residues. Trimming stripped 4 bases from V and 4 bases from J, with 12 bases between. The DNA of the CDR3 is TGCGCCAGCAGCCCACAGGGCAGATACGAGCAGTACTTC. This sequence encodes CASSPQGRYEQYF.

The gene calls are TRBV4-1 and TRBJ2-3; D is possibly TRBD1 (5 bases). The CDR3 sequence is 14 residues long. CDR1 MGHRA and CDR2 YSYEKL come from the germline V gene. V gave up 7 bases and J gave up 1 base, with 12 bases separating them. The DNA of the CDR3 is TGCGCCAGCACGAAGGACAAACGCACAGATACGCAGTATTTT. Translating it yields CASTKDKRTDTQYF.

The chain uses TRBV6-1 and TRBJ1-6, with D maybe TRBD1 (6 bases). The CDR3 contains 12 residues. Germline V gives CDR1 MNHNS, CDR2 SASEGT. Trimming stripped 8 bases from V and 9 bases from J, with 11 bases between. CDR3 region: CASQGYSSPLHF. DNA for the CDR3: TGTGCCAGCCAGGGGTACAGTTCACCCCTCCACTTT.

The chain uses TRBV5-1 and TRBJ2-5; 7 positions match TRBD1. CDR3 length: 14 residues. V lost 3 bases and J lost 5; bases outside the gene matches: 7. Germline lookup yields CDR1 SGHRS and CDR2 YFSETQ. The CDR3 DNA reads as TGCGCCAGCAGCTGGGACAGAGCCCCCGAGACCCAGTACTTC. It encodes CASSWDRAPETQYF. The entire variable domain, with the rest obtained from reference TRBV5-1 and TRBJ2-5, is as follows: KAGVTQTPRYLIKTRGQQVTLSCSPISGHRSVSWYQQTPGQGLQFLFEYFSETQRNKGNFPGRFSGRQFSNSRSEMNVSTLELGDSALYLCASSWDRAPETQYFGPGTRLLVL.

V usage is TRBV19 and J usage is TRBJ1-1; D perhaps matches TRBD1 (6 bases). V lost 3 bases and J lost 1, with 12 bases in between. CDR1 and CDR2 (germline): LNHDA, SQIVND (reference sequence). The CDR3 contains 15 residues. The CDR3 spells CASSMLDRPNTEAFF. The CDR3 DNA reads TGTGCCAGTAGTATGTTAGACAGGCCGAACACTGAAGCTTTCTTT. Filled out from reference TRBV19 and TRBJ1-1, the complete variable domain reads DGGITQSPKYLFRKEGQNVTLSCEQNLNHDAMYWYRQDPGQGLRLIYYSQIVNDFQKGDIAEGYSVSREKKESFPLTVTSAQKNPTAFYLCASSMLDRPNTEAFFGQGTRLTVV.

The chain has TRBV11-2 and TRBJ1-3; D call uncertain. This CDR3 spans 11 amino acids. Germline loops: CDR1 SGHAT, CDR2 FQNNGV. Trimming took 4 bases from V and 9 from J, leaving 7 bases between them. CDR3 in amino acids: CASSSSSTIYF. CDR3 nucleotide sequence: TGTGCCAGCAGCTCATCGAGCACCATATATTTT.

This chain connects TRBV4-2 to TRBJ1-5; 7 positions match TRBD1. The germline V gene encodes CDR1 LGHNA and CDR2 YNFKEQ. The CDR3 runs to 15 residues. After removal of 1 base from V and 3 bases from J, the junction contained 3 bases not matched to a gene. The CDR3 protein is CASSQVGQANQPQHF. The CDR3 region has the DNA TGTGCCAGCAGCCAAGTAGGACAGGCCAATCAGCCCCAGCATTTT.

The CDR3 nucleotides are TGTGCCAGTAGTATTGGTCGTCTCACGGATGAAAAACTGTTTTTT. As protein: CASSIGRLTDEKLFF. The V and J genes are TRBV19 and TRBJ1-4; no firm D call. Germline V CDR1 and CDR2: LNHDA, SQIVND (reference sequence). Deletions cut 3 bases from V and 6 bases from J, with 14 bases between. The CDR3 has 15 residues.

A note on this clone: Additional DNA sequences in this sample encode the identical CDR3. V is TRBV28 and J is TRBJ1-1, with TRBD1 matching 7 bases. Germline values: CDR1 MDHEN, CDR2 SYDVKM. Unmatched junction bases numbered 3, after V lost 3 bases and J lost 5 bases. The CDR3 consists of 13 residues. The CDR3 sequence: CASSFPGGTEAFF. The CDR3 coding sequence is TGTGCCAGCAGTTTCCCAGGGGGAACTGAAGCTTTCTTT.

This clone was observed a few times. The chain employs TRBV6-4 and TRBJ1-6; a possible D gene is TRBD1 (5 bases). Trimming cost V 0 bases and J 10 bases, with 10 bases left between them. The CDR3 extends over 14 amino acids. Per the germline V gene, CDR1 is MRHNA and CDR2 is SNTAGT. DNA of the CDR3: TGTGCCAGCAGTGACTCAGGGGTAGACTCACCCCTCCACTTT. Its translation is CASSDSGVDSPLHF.

V usage is TRBV2 and J usage is TRBJ2-3, with 11 positions matching TRBD2. From germline, CDR1 is SNHLY and CDR2 FYNNEI. The CDR3 runs 15 residues. V lost 11 bases, J lost 0 bases, and 7 bases stayed unmatched. CDR3 DNA: TGTGCCGGCCGACTAGCGGGGCCTAGCACAGATACGCAGTATTTT. Residues: CAGRLAGPSTDTQYF.

The genes are TRBV18 and TRBJ1-4; a possible D gene is TRBD1 (5 bases). V was trimmed by 5 bases and J by 5 bases, leaving 15 bases between them. Germline values: CDR1 KGHSH, CDR2 LQKENI. The CDR3 covers 15 residues. CDR3 nucleotide sequence: TGTGCCAGCTCAATAGAACCAGGGCCGAATGAAAAACTGTTTTTT. It specifies CASSIEPGPNEKLFF. The whole variable domain, remainder taken from reference TRBV18 and TRBJ1-4, is NAGVMQNPRHLVRRRGQEARLRCSPMKGHSHVYWYRQLPEEGLKFMVYLQKENIIDESGMPKERFSAEFPKEGPSILRIQQVVRGDSAAYFCASSIEPGPNEKLFFGSGTQLSVL.